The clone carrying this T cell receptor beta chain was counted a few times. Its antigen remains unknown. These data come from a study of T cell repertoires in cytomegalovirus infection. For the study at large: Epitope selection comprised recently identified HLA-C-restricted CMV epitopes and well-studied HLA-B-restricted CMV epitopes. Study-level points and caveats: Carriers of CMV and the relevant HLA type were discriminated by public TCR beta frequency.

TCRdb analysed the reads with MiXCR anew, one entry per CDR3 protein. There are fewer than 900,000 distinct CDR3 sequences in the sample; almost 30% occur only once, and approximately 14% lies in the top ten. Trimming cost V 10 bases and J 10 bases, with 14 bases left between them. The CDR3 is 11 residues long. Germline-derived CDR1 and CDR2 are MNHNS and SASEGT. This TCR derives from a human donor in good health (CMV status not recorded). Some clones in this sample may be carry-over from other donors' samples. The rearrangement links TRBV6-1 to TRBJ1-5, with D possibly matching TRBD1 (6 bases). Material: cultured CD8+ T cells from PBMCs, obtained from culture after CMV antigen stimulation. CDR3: CATNEGGPQHF. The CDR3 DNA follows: TGTGCCACCAATGAGGGGGGCCCCCAGCATTTT.